The present T cell receptor (beta chain) was sequenced within a study of T cell responses to AZD1222 COVID-19 vaccine. The CDR3 sequence is 15 residues long. V lost 1 base and J 7 bases, leaving 17 bases between the germline ends. From germline, CDR1 is SGHRS and CDR2 YFSETQ. Study results and limitations: Sampling that yielded the repertoires occurred only after the peak T cell response. In a largely white British group with more females than males, clonal diversity was possibly underestimated. Spike-spanning, vaccine-associated CD4 TCRs were dominant at 160-218 and 743-854. Per reports, nearly half of all spike-specific TCRs target regions that are unmutated in variants.

The repertoire was sequenced with immunoSEQ multiplex PCR; TCRdb's copy has only in-frame clones and lacks some. Among around 77,000 clones listed, 80% to 90% were seen once. In regard to this clone: What it binds is not known.

The TCR sequence derives from an adult in good health. Sequenced material: peripheral blood, taken on day 0 of AZD1222 vaccination. The V and J genes are TRBV5-1 and TRBJ1-1; a possible D gene is TRBD1 (6 bases). CDR3 in DNA: TGCGCCAGCAGCTTGTCTGGGGGGCTGATTGGTGAAGCTTTCTTT. As protein: CASSLSGGLIGEAFF.